This TCR beta chain was sequenced during a study of metastatic and nonmetastatic thyroid tumors. Whole-study context: Repertoires of blood and of tissue (tumor or nodule) from malignant and benign thyroid patients were compared.

This clone has ten or more counts. Thyroid surgery had not been preceded by any treatment in any patient. V lost 4 bases, J lost 6 bases, and 19 bases lay in between. The CDR3 runs to 15 residues. The germline CDR1 and CDR2 sequences are DFQATT and SNEGSKA (reference sequence). MiXCR re-clonotyped the PCR reads for TCRdb. This table has about 26,000 clones, approximately 24% appearing once. The receptor was isolated from a female donor with papillary thyroid cancer or a benign thyroid nodule (not recorded which). Some clones in this sample may be carry-over from other donors' samples. The chain uses TRBV20-1 and TRBJ2-4, with D perhaps matching TRBD2 (6 bases). The sequencing input was blood. The CDR3 sequence is CSAISPLTGGNIQYF. In DNA form, the CDR3 reads TGCAGTGCTATTTCCCCCCTCACCGGGGGAAACATTCAGTACTTC.